This TCR beta chain derives from a study of shared clonotypes between healthy human individuals. The study ran the assay at deep level. Generated by immunoSEQ multiplex PCR, the TCRdb table keeps only in-frame clones and is missing some. The sample records about 1.1 million clones, 60% to 85% being singletons. Germline assignment: CDR1 KGHSH and CDR2 LQKENI. CDR3 length equals 14 residues. Unmatched junction bases numbered 3, after V lost 2 bases and J lost 5 bases. This chain uses TRBV18 with TRBJ2-3, with 8 positions matching TRBD1. The origin of this receptor is a man aged 18 to 35 in good health. Some clones in this sample may be carry-over from other donors' samples. The sample comprised memory CD4+ T cells from PBMCs. The sample's subset: CD45RA-negative fraction. DNA of the CDR3: TGTGCCAGCTCACCATGGACAGGGCGAGATACGCAGTATTTT. Its protein product is CASSPWTGRDTQYF.